The rows below give T cell receptor beta chains drawn from one sample of a study of blood T cells in healthy people across ages. TCRdb itself ran the 5' RACE reads through MiXCR, one entry per CDR3 protein. The table shows 700,000 or so distinct CDR3 sequences, with 20% to 25% occurring only once. The sample consisted of blood. Every receptor here comes from a man aged 70-80 years in good health. CDR3s include the opening cysteine and the closing phenylalanine or tryptophan. A D gene is named only where the DNA matches it firmly. The size entry is marked missing in some rows and otherwise reads once, few, many or a size class.

D	J	V	size	CDR3	DNA
NA	TRBJ2-7	TRBV5-1	many	CASSSGQFIITYEQYF	TGCGCCAGCAGCTCGGGACAATTCATAATAACCTACGAGCAGTACTTC
TRBD2	TRBJ2-3	TRBV20-1	NA	CSAVGGGGTDTQYF	TGCAGTGCTGTGGGCGGGGGAGGCACAGATACGCAGTATTTT
NA	TRBJ2-6	TRBV7-2	few	CASSLGSWANVLTF	TGTGCCAGCAGTTTGGGGTCGTGGGCCAACGTCCTGACTTTC
TRBD1	TRBJ1-2	TRBV12-3/TRBV12-4	few	CASRHGTVPSLGYTF	TGTGCCAGCAGGCACGGGACAGTCCCATCCCTCGGCTACACCTTC
NA	TRBJ2-1	TRBV12-3/TRBV12-4	once	CASSLRPAGEQFF	TGTGCCAGCAGTTTAAGGCCTGCCGGTGAGCAGTTCTTC
TRBD1	TRBJ1-5	TRBV5-5	NA	CASSLVPTGADSNQPQHF	TGTGCCAGCAGCTTGGTGCCAACAGGGGCGGATAGCAATCAGCCCCAGCATTTT
NA	TRBJ1-3	TRBV5-1	few	CASSLETAGNTIYF	TGCGCCAGCAGCTTGGAGACTGCCGGAAACACCATATATTTT
NA	TRBJ1-6	TRBV27	few	CASSPPHETSPLHF	TGTGCCAGCAGCCCACCCCATGAGACTTCACCCCTCCACTTT
TRBD1	TRBJ1-1	TRBV12-3/TRBV12-4	NA	CASSGQGTTEAFF	TGTGCCAGCAGCGGACAGGGTACGACTGAAGCTTTCTTT
TRBD2	TRBJ2-7	TRBV6-2/TRBV6-3	once	CASSSRLGGGAYEQYF	TGTGCCAGCAGTTCCCGCCTCGGCGGGGGGGCCTACGAGCAGTACTTC
TRBD1	TRBJ1-5	TRBV27	NA	CASSLKDRANQPQHF	TGTGCCAGCAGTTTAAAGGACAGGGCGAATCAGCCCCAGCATTTT
NA	TRBJ1-5	TRBV7-8	few	CVSSLVVNQPQHF	TGTGTCAGCAGCTTAGTTGTGAATCAGCCCCAGCATTTT
TRBD2	TRBJ2-1	TRBV12-3/TRBV12-4	NA	CASRLAGGGEQFF	TGTGCCAGCAGACTAGCGGGAGGAGGTGAGCAGTTCTTC
TRBD2	TRBJ2-3	TRBV5-1	NA	CASRTGSSGSSTDTQYF	TGCGCCAGCAGGACGGGTTCTAGCGGTTCTAGCACAGATACGCAGTATTTT
TRBD1	TRBJ1-1	TRBV28	NA	CASSLIGTAKAEAFF	TGTGCCAGCAGTTTAATAGGGACAGCAAAGGCCGAAGCTTTCTTT
NA	TRBJ2-5	TRBV25-1	few	CASSEPGGQETQYF	TGTGCCAGCAGCGAACCAGGGGGGCAAGAGACCCAGTACTTC
TRBD1	TRBJ2-3	TRBV13	few	CASSSGTGGIDTQYF	TGTGCCAGCAGCTCCGGGACAGGGGGCATAGATACGCAGTATTTT
TRBD2	TRBJ2-7	TRBV6-2/TRBV6-3	NA	CASSLERESRFF	TGTGCCAGCAGTCTCGAGCGGGAGTCCCGGTTCTTC
NA	TRBJ2-1	TRBV6-5	NA	CASSKIRDWGRSEQFF	TGTGCCAGCAGCAAAATCCGGGACTGGGGCAGGAGTGAGCAGTTCTTC
NA	TRBJ2-7	TRBV14	many	CASSPRPSSYEQYF	TGTGCCAGCAGCCCCAGACCATCATCATACGAGCAGTACTTC
TRBD1	TRBJ2-7	TRBV5-1	NA	CASSSGTGISYEQYF	TGCGCCAGCAGTTCCGGGACAGGGATCTCCTACGAGCAGTACTTC
NA	TRBJ2-5	TRBV7-9	many	CASSPLGTPQETQYF	TGTGCCAGCAGCCCCCTCGGGACTCCTCAAGAGACCCAGTACTTC
TRBD1	TRBJ2-1	TRBV5-1	NA	CASSFVPGQGALNEQFF	TGCGCCAGCAGCTTTGTGCCGGGACAGGGGGCTCTCAATGAGCAGTTCTTC
TRBD2	TRBJ2-1	TRBV6-1	few	CASSGLASNEQFF	TGTGCCAGCAGTGGACTAGCGAGCAATGAGCAGTTCTTC
TRBD1	TRBJ1-2	TRBV11-2	NA	CASSSLRQGWVGYTF	TGTGCCAGCAGCTCCCTCAGACAGGGATGGGTTGGCTACACCTTC
NA	TRBJ2-3	TRBV29-1	NA	CSVPPPGSNTDTQYF	TGCAGCGTCCCGCCCCCTGGCAGCAACACAGATACGCAGTATTTT
TRBD2	TRBJ2-1	TRBV3-1	few	CASSLTSTYNEQFF	TGTGCCAGCAGCCTGACTAGCACCTACAATGAGCAGTTCTTC
TRBD1	TRBJ1-1	TRBV12-3/TRBV12-4	NA	CASRAQGASTEAFF	TGTGCCAGCAGGGCACAGGGGGCGAGCACTGAAGCTTTCTTT
TRBD2	TRBJ2-7	TRBV12-3/TRBV12-4	many	CASSLGGGAAEQYF	TGTGCCAGCAGTTTGGGCGGGGGGGCTGCCGAGCAGTACTTC
TRBD1	TRBJ2-5	TRBV5-5	many	CASSLLAGGAETQYF	TGTGCCAGCAGCTTGTTGGCAGGGGGCGCCGAGACCCAGTACTTC
NA	TRBJ2-3	TRBV20-1	many	CSAREGKGSLDTQYF	TGCAGTGCTAGAGAAGGGAAGGGGAGTTTAGATACGCAGTATTTT
NA	TRBJ2-2	TRBV19	few	CASMGDHLNTGELFF	TGTGCCAGTATGGGGGACCACCTAAACACCGGGGAGCTGTTTTTT
TRBD1	TRBJ1-6	TRBV7-9	many	CASSRGQDSSPLHF	TGTGCCAGCAGCCGGGGACAGGATTCTTCACCCCTCCACTTT
NA	TRBJ2-1	TRBV20-1	many	CSARRGGRGNEQFF	TGCAGTGCTAGAAGAGGGGGGAGGGGGAATGAGCAGTTCTTC
NA	TRBJ1-4	TRBV12-3/TRBV12-4	NA	CASSLVGGVEKLFF	TGTGCCAGCAGTTTAGTTGGGGGAGTGGAAAAACTGTTTTTT
NA	TRBJ2-3	TRBV5-1	NA	CASSLGTGFTTDTQYF	TGCGCCAGCAGCTTGGGTACAGGGTTCACCACAGATACGCAGTATTTT
NA	TRBJ2-5	TRBV29-1	few	CSVELGAQETQYF	TGCAGCGTTGAATTGGGGGCCCAAGAGACCCAGTACTTC
TRBD2	TRBJ2-7	TRBV12-3/TRBV12-4	NA	CASSKGLAGTYEQYF	TGTGCCAGCAGCAAAGGACTAGCGGGGACTTACGAGCAGTACTTC
NA	TRBJ2-1	TRBV6-5	NA	CASSWRSDTYNEQFF	TGTGCCAGCAGTTGGCGTAGCGATACCTACAATGAGCAGTTCTTC
NA	TRBJ2-7	TRBV19	NA	CATGRMYEQYF	TGTGCCACCGGACGGATGTACGAGCAGTACTTC
TRBD2	TRBJ2-5	TRBV10-1	few	CAFSGGPEETQYF	TGCGCCTTTAGCGGGGGGCCCGAAGAGACCCAGTACTTC
NA	TRBJ1-5	TRBV9	NA	CASSAAGAGQPQHF	TGTGCCAGCAGCGCGGCGGGGGCAGGGCAGCCCCAGCATTTT
NA	TRBJ2-7	TRBV28	NA	CASSLSLTTAGYEQYF	TGTGCCAGCAGTTTGTCCCTGACGACGGCTGGCTACGAGCAGTACTTC
NA	TRBJ2-6	TRBV5-6	few	CASSLGWTSGANVLTF	TGTGCCAGCAGCTTGGGGTGGACCTCTGGGGCCAACGTCCTGACTTTC
NA	TRBJ2-7	TRBV5-5	NA	CASSAPPGHSEQYF	TGTGCCAGCAGCGCCCCTCCGGGACACTCAGAGCAGTACTTC
NA	TRBJ2-5	TRBV20-1	NA	CSSSRGAQETQYF	TGCAGTTCATCCCGGGGGGCCCAAGAGACCCAGTACTTC
NA	TRBJ1-4	TRBV7-2	NA	CASSSSGMTNEKLFF	TGTGCCAGCAGCTCCTCAGGGATGACTAATGAAAAACTGTTTTTT
NA	TRBJ1-4	TRBV5-1	NA	CASSQPPEGYNEKLFF	TGCGCCAGCAGCCAGCCCCCAGAGGGCTATAATGAAAAACTGTTTTTT
TRBD2	TRBJ2-1	TRBV7-2	few	CASTISGLGLNEQFF	TGTGCCAGCACCATCAGCGGACTAGGGCTCAATGAGCAGTTCTTC
NA	TRBJ1-4	TRBV12-3/TRBV12-4	NA	CASSLSTDNEKLFF	TGTGCCAGCAGTTTATCGACAGATAATGAAAAACTGTTTTTT
TRBD2	TRBJ2-7	TRBV12-3/TRBV12-4	NA	CATRGGEYEQYF	TGTGCCACCCGGGGGGGCGAATACGAGCAGTACTTC
NA	TRBJ2-5	TRBV5-1	NA	CASRQAMIETQYF	TGCGCCAGCCGACAGGCGATGATAGAGACCCAGTACTTC
NA	TRBJ1-2	TRBV4-2	NA	CASSQAHGDYGYTF	TGTGCCAGCAGCCAAGCCCACGGAGACTATGGCTACACCTTC